What follows are 25 T cell receptor beta chains derived from one specimen sequenced in a study of CD8 T cells in Susac syndrome. Reverse transcription of roughly 0.45 to 1 ug RNA was performed with random hexamers. TCRdb reprocessed the immunoSEQ multiplex PCR reads via MiXCR and lists one record per CDR3 protein. Here the sample spans 400,000 or so distinct CDR3 sequences, 75% to 90% being singletons. The sequenced material came from CD8+ T cells from PBMCs. The receptors were sampled from a human donor with multiple sclerosis.

The CDR3 DNA sequence: TGTGCCAGCAGCCTCCCGACTAGCGGGATTTCATACAATGAGCAGTTCTTC. Translated, it gives CASSLPTSGISYNEQFF. V and J are TRBV7-2 and TRBJ2-1; the match to TRBD2 covers 11 bases. The germline gives CDR1 SGHTA, CDR2 FQGNSA. The CDR3 extends over 17 amino acids. The ends lost 5 bases at V and 4 bases at J; junction bases unmatched: 10.

This chain joins TRBV5-6 and TRBJ2-1, with D possibly TRBD2 on 5 matching bases. Germline V gene data show CDR1 as SGHDT and CDR2 as YYEEEE. This CDR3 has 13 residues. Trimming stripped 2 bases from V and 10 bases from J, with 13 bases between. The CDR3 region has the DNA TGTGCCAGCAGCTTTGAACCTCGGAGGGAGCAGTTCTTC. Residues: CASSFEPRREQFF.

The genes are TRBV10-1 and TRBJ2-3, with 9 bases identical to TRBD2. This CDR3 region has 16 residues. V gave up 3 bases and J gave up 2 bases; unmatched junction bases: 6. Germline CDR1 and CDR2: WNHNN and SYGVQD (reference sequence). CDR3 residues: CASSELAGLLTDTQYF. The CDR3 DNA is TGCGCCAGCAGTGAACTAGCGGGCTTACTCACAGATACGCAGTATTTT.

This chain links TRBV10-3 with TRBJ2-3; no reliable D call. Germline lookup yields CDR1 ENHRY and CDR2 SYGVKD. The CDR3 is made up of 15 amino acids. Between the trimmed V and J ends, which lost 4 bases and 1 base, there was a span of 12 bases. CDR3 sequence reads: CAISGASWGTDTQYF. In nucleotides, the CDR3 is TGTGCCATCAGTGGGGCAAGTTGGGGCACAGATACGCAGTATTTT.

The CDR3 loop reads CASSLAGSHYGYTF. CDR3 nucleotides: TGTGCCAGCAGCTTGGCCGGCAGCCACTATGGCTACACCTTC. The rearrangement joins TRBV5-8 to TRBJ1-2, with unresolved D. The ends were cut back, 0 bases at V and 3 bases at J, with 9 bases in the middle. The CDR3 sequence is 14 residues long. Germline V gives CDR1 SGHTS, CDR2 YDEGEE.

The CDR3 here is CASSFDGVLYNEQFF. CDR3 in DNA: TGCGCCAGCAGTTTTGACGGGGTATTGTACAATGAGCAGTTCTTC. This chain joins TRBV10-1 and TRBJ2-1; D possibly corresponds to TRBD2 (5 bases). This CDR3 comprises 15 residues. The germline CDR1 and CDR2 sequences are WNHNN and SYGVQD (reference sequence). V gave up 5 bases and J gave up 4 bases, with 15 bases separating them.

The chain combines TRBV20-1 with TRBJ2-2, with 9 positions matching TRBD2. The CDR3 consists of 14 residues. In germline, CDR1 is DFQATT, CDR2 SNEGSKA (reference sequence). V lost 5 bases, J lost 1 base, and 2 bases stayed unmatched. The CDR3 is CSAQTSGNTGELFF. The CDR3 nucleotides are TGCAGTGCTCAGACTAGCGGGAACACCGGGGAGCTGTTTTTT.

The chain combines TRBV4-1 with TRBJ1-2; 11 nucleotides line up with TRBD1. J was trimmed by 11 bases and V by 3 bases; bases with no gene match: 14. The CDR3 is 16 residues long. The germline V gene encodes CDR1 MGHRA and CDR2 YSYEKL. CDR3 bases: TGCGCCAGCAGCCAGGATTCCGGGACAGGGGGTGCGATGTACACCTTC. Protein sequence: CASSQDSGTGGAMYTF.

The chain employs TRBV5-1 and TRBJ1-3, with a tentative D call TRBD1 (6 bases). V was cut by 4 bases and J by 2 bases, with 16 bases left in between. CDR1 is SGHRS and CDR2 is YFSETQ in the germline V gene. The CDR3 has 16 residues. The CDR3 DNA reads TGCGCCAGCAGCCACAAAACAGGGAGCGCTGGAAACACCATATATTTT. It codes for CASSHKTGSAGNTIYF.

The gene calls are TRBV4-1 and TRBJ1-1; tentatively, D is TRBD1 (5 bases). V lost 0 bases, J lost 6 bases, and 14 bases lay in between. Germline loops: CDR1 MGHRA, CDR2 YSYEKL. This CDR3 has 15 residues. CDR3 DNA: TGCGCCAGCAGCCAAGATCCGGGGGGTAGGGCTGAAGCTTTCTTT. Its protein product is CASSQDPGGRAEAFF.

CDR3 in DNA: TGCGCCAGCAGTGAGGGACCGCACTATGGCTACACCTTC. Protein product: CASSEGPHYGYTF. V gene TRBV10-1 combines with J gene TRBJ1-2; no clear D gene. Germline CDR1 and CDR2: WNHNN and SYGVQD (reference sequence). This CDR3 region has 13 residues. V dropped 2 bases and J dropped 3 bases, with 7 bases sitting between them.

The chain uses TRBV20-1 and TRBJ1-1, with D unclear. Germline-derived CDR1 and CDR2 are DFQATT and SNEGSKA (reference sequence). V lost 1 base, J lost 8 bases, and 11 bases lay in between. The CDR3 length is 12 residues. The CDR3 bases are TGCAGTGCTAGAGGGGGTGGACCGGAAGCTTTCTTT. Translating gives CSARGGGPEAFF.

The chain has TRBV20-1 and TRBJ2-7; TRBD1 agrees at 8 bases. Losses at the gene ends were 2 bases for V and 4 bases for J; bases not matched to a gene: 10. CDR3 length: 15 residues. CDR1 is DFQATT, CDR2 SNEGSKA, per germline (reference sequence). The CDR3 nucleotides are TGCAGTGCTAGAAGGTTGGCAGGGGGCTTTTACGAGCAGTACTTC. Encoded protein: CSARRLAGGFYEQYF.

The rearrangement joins TRBV10-2 to TRBJ1-5, with a weak D call TRBD1 (5 bases). Per the germline V gene, CDR1 is WSHSY and CDR2 is SAAADI. Between the trimmed V and J ends, which lost 7 bases and 0 bases, there was a span of 13 bases. The CDR3 runs to 15 residues. In DNA, the CDR3 is TGCGCCAGCATGGGGACCACATATAGCAATCAGCCCCAGCATTTT. Translation: CASMGTTYSNQPQHF.

V gene TRBV6-1 combines with J gene TRBJ2-2; TRBD2 matches at 11 bases. Germline V gene data show CDR1 as MNHNS and CDR2 as SASEGT. V gave up 6 bases and J gave up 0 bases; unmatched junction bases: 9. CDR3 size: 18 residues. CDR3 region: CASSDPGLAVTNTGELFF. The CDR3 nucleotides are TGTGCCAGCAGCGATCCGGGACTAGCGGTTACGAACACCGGGGAGCTGTTTTTT.

This chain connects TRBV29-1 to TRBJ2-7; tentatively, D is TRBD2 (5 bases). The CDR3 extends over 11 amino acids. Germline CDR1 is SQVTM and CDR2 is ANQGSEA. Trimming shortened V by 3 bases and J by 3 bases, and 6 bases separated the two germline ends. The CDR3 bases are TGCAGCGTTGACGGGGACTACGAGCAGTACTTC. Amino acids: CSVDGDYEQYF.

The chain is built from TRBV11-2 and TRBJ2-7, with unresolved D. Trimming pared 1 base from V and 5 bases from J, leaving 15 bases between. The CDR3 consists of 15 residues. Germline loops: CDR1 SGHAT, CDR2 FQNNGV. Here the CDR3 reads CASSLASAGEDEQYF. The CDR3 DNA is TGTGCCAGCAGCTTAGCCTCCGCTGGGGAAGACGAGCAGTACTTC. The full variable domain, its missing parts supplied by reference TRBV11-2 and TRBJ2-7, is EAGVAQSPRYKIIEKRQSVAFWCNPISGHATLYWYQQILGQGPKLLIQFQNNGVVDDSQLPKDRFSAERLKGVDSTLKIQPAKLEDSAVYLCASSLASAGEDEQYFGPGTRLTVT.

This clonotype was observed a single time. J is TRBJ1-4 and V is TRBV7-9; D remains unclear. The germline V and J ends were trimmed by 4 bases and 0 bases, with 9 bases remaining between them. This CDR3 has 15 amino acids. CDR1 is SEHNR and CDR2 is FQNEAQ in the germline V gene (reference sequence). The CDR3 reads CASSSRETTNEKLFF. CDR3 coding DNA: TGTGCCAGCAGCTCACGAGAGACAACTAATGAAAAACTGTTTTTT.

The chain recombines TRBV27 with TRBJ2-2; no firm D call. Trimming cost V 3 bases and J 0 bases, with 5 bases left between them. CDR1 and CDR2 from the germline V gene are MNHEY and SMNVEV (reference sequence). The length of the CDR3 is 14 residues. The chain's CDR3 is CASSFPANTGELFF. As DNA, the CDR3 is TGTGCCAGCAGTTTTCCAGCGAACACCGGGGAGCTGTTTTTT.

V usage is TRBV28 and J usage is TRBJ1-1; the D is unclear. Germline assignment: CDR1 MDHEN and CDR2 SYDVKM. V was pared by 6 bases and J by 0 bases, with 17 bases between. CDR3 length: 16 residues. The CDR3 DNA sequence: TGTGCCAGCAGCCGACCGGAGGCAGGCCTGAACACTGAAGCTTTCTTT. Translating gives CASSRPEAGLNTEAFF. The full variable domain, its missing parts supplied by reference TRBV28 and TRBJ1-1, is DVKVTQSSRYLVKRTGEKVFLECVQDMDHENMFWYRQDPGLGLRLIYFSYDVKMKEKGDIPEGYSVSREKKERFSLILESASTNQTSMYLCASSRPEAGLNTEAFFGQGTRLTVV.

This clonotype was counted once. The V and J genes are TRBV29-1 and TRBJ1-2; D is unclear. Germline-derived CDR1 and CDR2 are SQVTM and ANQGSEA. The CDR3 spans 11 residues. DNA for the CDR3: TGCAGTTCCAAGATTGAGTATGGCTACACCTTC. Its protein is CSSKIEYGYTF. The whole variable domain, filled in from reference TRBV29-1 and TRBJ1-2, reads SAVISQKPSRDICQRGTSLTIQCQVDSQVTMMFWYRQQPGQSLTLIATANQGSEATYESGFVIDKFPISRPNLTFSTLTVSNMSPEDSSIYLCSSKIEYGYTFGSGTRLTVV.

The chain recombines TRBV7-8 with TRBJ2-1; the match to TRBD2 covers 8 bases. The CDR3 is made up of 16 amino acids. Germline V gene data show CDR1 as SGHVS and CDR2 as FQNEAQ. The J segment lost 1 base and the V segment lost 5 bases, leaving 7 bases of the junction unmatched. The CDR3 bases are TGTGCCAGCAGCCCCATAGCGGGATTTTCCTACAATGAGCAGTTCTTC. Amino acids: CASSPIAGFSYNEQFF.

This chain uses TRBV2 with TRBJ2-2, with 9 bases fitting TRBD2. The CDR3 is 14 residues long. Germline loops: CDR1 SNHLY, CDR2 FYNNEI. Trimming took 6 bases from V and 3 from J; bases not matched to a gene: 2. CDR3 amino acids: CASRSGGYTGELFF. For the CDR3, the DNA is TGTGCCAGCAGGAGCGGGGGGTACACCGGGGAGCTGTTTTTT.

The chain carries TRBV6-5 and TRBJ2-7; 7 bases fit TRBD2. The germline gives CDR1 MNHEY, CDR2 SVGAGI. Losses at the gene ends were 4 bases for V and 6 bases for J; bases not matched to a gene: 3. This CDR3 contains 12 residues. CDR3 region: CASSWGGSEQYF. The CDR3 region has the DNA TGTGCCAGCAGTTGGGGGGGGTCCGAGCAGTACTTC.

The rearrangement uses TRBV14 and TRBJ2-3, with TRBD1 identical over 9 bases. The CDR3 has 19 amino acids. Trimming at V came to 0 bases and at J to 4 bases, leaving 14 bases not matched to a gene. Germline CDR1 SGHDN, CDR2 FVKESK. CDR3 in amino acids: CASSQDAGRDRVYPDTQYF. The CDR3 nucleotides read TGTGCCAGCAGCCAAGATGCGGGCCGGGACAGGGTATATCCAGATACGCAGTATTTT.